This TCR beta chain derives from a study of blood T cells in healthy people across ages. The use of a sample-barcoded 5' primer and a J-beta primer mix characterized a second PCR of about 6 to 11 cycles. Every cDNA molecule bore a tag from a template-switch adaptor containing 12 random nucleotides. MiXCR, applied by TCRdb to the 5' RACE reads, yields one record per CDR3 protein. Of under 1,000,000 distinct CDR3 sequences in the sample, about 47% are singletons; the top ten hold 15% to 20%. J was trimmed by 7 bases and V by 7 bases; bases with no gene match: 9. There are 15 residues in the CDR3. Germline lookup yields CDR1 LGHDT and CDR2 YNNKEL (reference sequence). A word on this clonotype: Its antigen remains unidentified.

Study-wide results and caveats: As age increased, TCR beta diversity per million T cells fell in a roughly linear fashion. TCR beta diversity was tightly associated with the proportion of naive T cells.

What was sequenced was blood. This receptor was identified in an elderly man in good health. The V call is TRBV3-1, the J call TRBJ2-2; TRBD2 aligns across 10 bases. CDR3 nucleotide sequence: TGTGCCAGCACCCTAGCGGGAGCGAAAATCGGGGAGCTGTTTTTT. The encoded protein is CASTLAGAKIGELFF.